The 8 T cell receptor beta chains listed next were all sequenced from one sample in a study of T cell changes during pregnancy in multiple sclerosis. Profiling relied on immunoSEQ multiplex PCR, and the TCRdb table lists in-frame clones only, not all of them. The sample carries 25,000 to 30,000 clones, 89% recorded once. The source was CD8+ T cells from peripheral blood mononuclear cells, collected after pregnancy. These receptors were collected from a female donor with multiple sclerosis, enrolled in a pregnancy study.

The genes are TRBV19 and TRBJ2-7, with unresolved D. The germline V gene has CDR1 LNHDA and CDR2 SQIVND (reference sequence). The CDR3 runs 16 residues. The germline V and J ends were trimmed by 0 bases and 2 bases, with 14 bases remaining between them. The CDR3 reads CASSIEGTVVPYEQYF. CDR3 coding DNA: TGTGCCAGTAGTATAGAGGGCACCGTAGTACCCTACGAGCAGTACTTC. The whole variable domain, filled in from reference TRBV19 and TRBJ2-7, reads DGGITQSPKYLFRKEGQNVTLSCEQNLNHDAMYWYRQDPGQGLRLIYYSQIVNDFQKGDIAEGYSVSREKKESFPLTVTSAQKNPTAFYLCASSIEGTVVPYEQYFGPGTRLTVT.

This rearrangement joins TRBV7-3 to TRBJ2-1; D call uncertain. Trimming pared 5 bases from V and 0 bases from J, leaving 14 bases between. Germline CDR1 reads SGHTA; CDR2 reads FQGTGA. This CDR3 has 16 amino acids. The CDR3 reads CASSPVTDSSYNEQFF. The CDR3 DNA reads TGTGCCAGCAGCCCCGTGACTGATAGCTCCTACAATGAGCAGTTCTTC.

The V gene is TRBV5-4, the J gene TRBJ1-2, with 7 bases aligning to TRBD1. Germline-derived CDR1 and CDR2 are SGHNT and YYREEE (reference sequence). The CDR3 is made up of 14 amino acids. The V gene end was trimmed by 2 bases and the J gene end by 2 bases; junction bases not matched to a gene: 3. The DNA for the CDR3 is TGTGCCAGCAGCTTTGGGACAGAAAACTATGGCTACACCTTC. Protein: CASSFGTENYGYTF. Full variable domain (missing parts from reference TRBV5-4 and TRBJ1-2): ETGVTQSPTHLIKTRGQQVTLRCSSQSGHNTVSWYQQALGQGPQFIFQYYREEENGRGNFPPRFSGLQFPNYSSELNVNALELDDSALYLCASSFGTENYGYTFGSGTRLTVV.

This chain uses TRBV2 with TRBJ2-7, with 8 bases fitting TRBD2. CDR1 SNHLY and CDR2 FYNNEI come from the germline V gene. The trim removed 8 bases at V and 2 bases at J, leaving 11 bases unmatched. CDR3 size: 15 residues. CDR3 region: CASWIQAGDPYEQYF. In DNA, the CDR3 is TGTGCCAGCTGGATACAAGCGGGAGATCCCTACGAGCAGTACTTC. Together with reference TRBV2 and TRBJ2-7, the CDR3 gives the full variable domain: EPEVTQTPSHQVTQMGQEVILRCVPISNHLYFYWYRQILGQKVEFLVSFYNNEISEKSEIFDDQFSVERPDGSNFTLKIRSTKLEDSAMYFCASWIQAGDPYEQYFGPGTRLTVT.

This rearrangement joins TRBV27 to TRBJ2-7; TRBD1 agrees at 9 bases. The germline V gene encodes CDR1 MNHEY and CDR2 SMNVEV (reference sequence). The CDR3 consists of 14 residues. V dropped 6 bases and J dropped 6; count of bases not matched to a gene: 9. CDR3 DNA: TGTGCCAGCAGCCGGACAGGGGTCCCTTCCGAGCAGTACTTC. Translation: CASSRTGVPSEQYF.

The genes are TRBV19 and TRBJ2-1, with TRBD2 matching over 10 bases. This CDR3 region has 15 residues. Germline lookup yields CDR1 LNHDA and CDR2 SQIVND (reference sequence). J gave up 5 bases and V 3 bases, and 4 bases lay outside the gene matches. This CDR3 is CASSIASGSHNEQFF. The CDR3 bases are TGTGCCAGTAGTATTGCTAGCGGGAGCCACAATGAGCAGTTCTTC.

The rearrangement joins TRBV9 to TRBJ2-7; 9 bases match TRBD1. With V trimmed by 4 bases and J by 1 base, 6 bases remained unmatched. This CDR3 has 15 residues. The germline V gene encodes CDR1 SGDLS and CDR2 YYNGEE. The CDR3 here is CASSLTGTGSYEQYF. CDR3 in DNA: TGTGCCAGCAGCTTAACCGGGACAGGGTCCTACGAGCAGTACTTC.

The V gene is TRBV5-5, the J gene TRBJ2-1; no firm D call. This CDR3 spans 13 amino acids. Germline values: CDR1 SGHKS, CDR2 YYEKEE (reference sequence). V was shortened by 5 bases and J by 0 bases, with 6 bases between the two germline ends. CDR3 nucleotide sequence: TGTGCCAGCAGAGTCGGCTCCTACAATGAGCAGTTCTTC. Protein: CASRVGSYNEQFF.